The 24 T cell receptor beta chains reported below all come from one sample, sequenced in a study of T cells in Graves' hyperthyroidism and ophthalmopathy. TCR beta CDR3 sequences were amplified from RNA transcripts. HTBI primers were used for first-round RT-PCR of the TCR CDR3. TCRdb called the multiplex PCR reads again in MiXCR, with one record for every CDR3 protein. The sample has 500,000 to 800,000 distinct CDR3 sequences, 40% to 55% seen once. Sequenced: peripheral blood or thyroid tissue (not recorded which). These receptors were obtained from an adult man with Graves' disease, either hyperthyroidism or ophthalmopathy (not recorded which).

V and J are TRBV20-1 and TRBJ1-2, with 7 bases aligning to TRBD1. Unmatched junction bases numbered 9, after V lost 4 bases and J lost 1 base. The CDR3 covers 15 residues. CDR1 DFQATT and CDR2 SNEGSKA come from the germline V gene (reference sequence). The CDR3 sequence: CSAKDGTANNYGYTF. In DNA, the CDR3 is TGCAGTGCTAAAGACGGGACAGCAAATAACTATGGCTACACCTTC.

For this clonotype: This clone may be a read error of a much larger clone one base away. V usage is TRBV7-9 and J usage is TRBJ1-2; D not certain. This CDR3 is built from 13 residues. The germline CDR1 and CDR2 sequences are SEHNR and FQNEAQ (reference sequence). Trimming stripped 7 bases from V and 1 base from J, with 10 bases between. CDR3 sequence (DNA): TGTGCCAGCACCCTGGGCAGTAACTATGGCTACACCTTC. This sequence encodes CASTLGSNYGYTF.

This clonotype has a count of ten or more. The rearrangement uses TRBV7-9 and TRBJ1-5; 12 bases align to TRBD1. The V gene's germline CDR1 is SEHNR and CDR2 FQNEAQ (reference sequence). The CDR3 runs to 17 residues. V shed 5 bases, J shed 5 bases, and the junction held 10 bases outside the gene matches. In DNA, the CDR3 is TGTGCCAGCAGCCTCTACACCGGGACAGGGGGCGATCAGCCCCAGCATTTT. Protein product: CASSLYTGTGGDQPQHF.

CDR3 sequence: CAATGTGVEKLFF. The CDR3 DNA reads TGTGCCGCGACCGGGACAGGGGTTGAAAAACTGTTTTTT. The gene calls are TRBV10-3 and TRBJ1-4, with 10 nucleotides matching TRBD1. Germline CDR1 and CDR2: ENHRY and SYGVKD. There are 13 residues in the CDR3. V shed 11 bases, J shed 7 bases, and the junction held 7 bases outside the gene matches.

This clonotype was detected a few times. CDR3 sequence reads: CSAREDRGAYEQYF. The CDR3 DNA reads TGCAGTGCTAGAGAGGACAGGGGAGCCTACGAGCAGTACTTC. The chain carries TRBV20-1 and TRBJ2-7, with TRBD1 matching over 9 bases. The CDR3 is made up of 14 amino acids. The V gene's germline CDR1 is DFQATT and CDR2 SNEGSKA (reference sequence). J gave up 2 bases and V 0 bases, and 2 bases lay outside the gene matches.

This clonotype was counted a few times. V and J are TRBV2 and TRBJ1-5, with D perhaps matching TRBD1 (5 bases). Trimming took 3 bases from V and 6 from J, leaving 21 bases between them. CDR1 is SNHLY, CDR2 FYNNEI, per germline. This CDR3 is built from 17 residues. The CDR3 DNA follows: TGTGCCAGCAGTGACGAACTACCGACAGTTTGGAGTCAGCCCCAGCATTTT. Its protein product is CASSDELPTVWSQPQHF.

This clonotype was seen just once. This chain joins TRBV20-1 and TRBJ1-5; 8 nucleotides line up with TRBD1. The CDR3 sequence is 13 residues long. CDR1 and CDR2 (germline): DFQATT, SNEGSKA (reference sequence). With V trimmed by 3 bases and J by 9 bases, 7 bases remained unmatched. CDR3 protein: CSASQQGGWPQHF. For the CDR3, the DNA is TGCAGTGCTAGCCAACAGGGGGGTTGGCCCCAGCATTTT.

This sequence joins TRBV20-1 and TRBJ1-5; no firm D call. V was cut by 0 bases and J by 3 bases, with 9 bases left in between. Germline CDR1 and CDR2: DFQATT and SNEGSKA (reference sequence). CDR3 length equals 14 residues. The CDR3 sequence: CSARDRHYNQPQHF. CDR3 nucleotides: TGCAGTGCTAGAGATAGACACTACAATCAGCCCCAGCATTTT.

With regard to this clonotype: A junction boundary mismatches the germline segment, possibly from a read error. The chain is built from TRBV12-3 or TRBV12-4 and TRBJ1-6, with D uncertain. The CDR3 has 15 amino acids. For the CDR3, the DNA is TGTGCCACCAGTGACGTTAAACTAGCGGATTCACCCCTCCACTTT. Its protein is CATSDVKLADSPLHF.

This clonotype was seen at least ten times. V and J are TRBV24-1 and TRBJ1-5, with D uncertain. V lost 3 bases, J lost 5 bases, and 7 bases lay in between. CDR1 is KGHDR and CDR2 is SFDVKD in the germline V gene. The CDR3 runs to 13 residues. In DNA, the CDR3 is TGTGCCACCAGTGATATCGGGTATCAGCCCCAGCATTTT. Translated: CATSDIGYQPQHF.

A single count supports this clonotype. The chain carries TRBV29-1 and TRBJ1-2, with TRBD1 matching 8 bases. V was pared by 3 bases and J by 8 bases, with 8 bases of the junction left unmatched. CDR1 and CDR2 (germline): SQVTM, ANQGSEA. The CDR3 has 13 residues. CDR3 bases: TGCAGCGTTGATGGCCGACAGGGGTACGGCTACACCTTC. Protein sequence: CSVDGRQGYGYTF.

As for this clonotype: A junction end diverges from the germline sequence, so it may reflect a read error. The chain links TRBV20-1 to TRBJ2-2; D might be TRBD2 (5 bases). From germline, CDR1 is DFQATT and CDR2 SNEGSKA (reference sequence). The CDR3 totals 14 residues. Written as DNA, the CDR3 is TGCAGTGCTAGGGGTTTGGTTACAACCGGGGAGCTGGTTTTT. It codes for CSARGLVTTGELVF.

The chain carries TRBV20-1 and TRBJ1-5; D remains ambiguous. Germline CDR1 and CDR2: DFQATT and SNEGSKA (reference sequence). Trimming shortened V by 3 bases and J by 4 bases, and 10 bases separated the two germline ends. This CDR3 region has 13 residues. The CDR3 DNA is TGCAGTGCTAGCTACGGGGTGAATCAGCCCCAGCATTTT. Amino acids: CSASYGVNQPQHF.

This clonotype was counted only a few times. A much larger clone differs by one base, so this may be a read error. The chain links TRBV12-3 or TRBV12-4 to TRBJ1-6; D is uncertain. V lost 5 bases to trimming and J lost 6 bases, with 14 bases between them. The length of the CDR3 is 15 residues. This CDR3 reads CASSETTSSNSPLHF. CDR3 sequence (DNA): TGTGCCAGCAGTGAGACGACATCTAGTAATTCACCCCTCCACTTT.

This chain joins TRBV10-3 and TRBJ1-4; possibly TRBD1 for D (5 bases). The V gene lost 0 bases and the J gene lost 3 bases, with 8 bases spanning the gap. This CDR3 contains 15 residues. CDR1 and CDR2 (germline): ENHRY, SYGVKD. The CDR3: CAISESTGPNEKLFF. The CDR3 DNA reads as TGTGCCATCAGTGAGTCGACGGGGCCTAATGAAAAACTGTTTTTT.

This clonotype appeared many times. The chain couples TRBV24-1 to TRBJ1-6; D gene uncertain. This CDR3 comprises 14 residues. V lost 4 bases and J 7 bases, leaving 10 bases between the germline ends. CDR1 and CDR2 (germline): KGHDR, SFDVKD. For the CDR3, the DNA is TGTGCCACCAGTGAAGCACATCCGAATTCACCCCTCCACTTT. Protein: CATSEAHPNSPLHF.

This clonotype was seen only a few times. This sequence joins TRBV20-1 and TRBJ1-4; a possible D gene is TRBD1 (6 bases). Per germline, CDR1 DFQATT and CDR2 SNEGSKA (reference sequence). The CDR3 extends over 12 amino acids. Trimming shortened V by 5 bases and J by 8 bases, and 12 bases separated the two germline ends. CDR3 in amino acids: CSARQAPEKLFF. CDR3 coding DNA: TGCAGTGCTCGACAGGCCCCCGAAAAACTGTTTTTT.

J is TRBJ2-2 and V is TRBV9; 12 bases are a match to TRBD1. Germline V gives CDR1 SGDLS, CDR2 YYNGEE. CDR3 length equals 17 residues. V shed 7 bases, J shed 5 bases, and the junction held 12 bases outside the gene matches. The CDR3 here is CASSNPRDRGHTGELFF. In DNA form, the CDR3 reads TGTGCCAGCTCTAATCCCCGGGACAGGGGGCATACCGGGGAGCTGTTTTTT.

The chain combines TRBV10-3 with TRBJ1-5, with D possibly being TRBD1 (6 bases). V lost 2 bases and J 0 bases, leaving 11 bases between the germline ends. Germline assignment: CDR1 ENHRY and CDR2 SYGVKD. This CDR3 contains 16 residues. CDR3 region: CAISEGGPYSNQPQHF. CDR3 bases: TGTGCCATCAGTGAGGGGGGCCCGTATAGCAATCAGCCCCAGCATTTT.

Concerning this clonotype itself: A much larger clone differs from this one at a single base, so this may be a read error. The conserved phenylalanine or tryptophan is not found at the CDR3 terminus, so this likely reflects a read error. In DNA form, the CDR3 reads TGTGCCAGCAGCCAGACTAGCGGTTACGAGCAGTACTGC. Its translation is CASSQTSGYEQYC. The gene calls are TRBV7-2 and TRBJ2-7; 9 nucleotides agree with TRBD2. Germline lookup yields CDR1 SGHTA and CDR2 FQGNSA. V shed 5 bases, J shed 4 bases, and the junction held 3 bases outside the gene matches. The CDR3 runs 13 residues.

This clonotype came up a few times. This chain connects TRBV5-1 to TRBJ2-5, with TRBD2 matching 7 bases. The J segment lost 5 bases and the V segment lost 7 bases, leaving 11 bases of the junction unmatched. Germline values: CDR1 SGHRS, CDR2 YFSETQ. The CDR3 runs 14 residues. CDR3 residues: CASYQRTRDETQYF. CDR3 DNA sequence: TGCGCCAGCTACCAGCGGACTAGGGATGAGACCCAGTACTTC.

The chain joins TRBV20-1 to TRBJ1-6; the D is unclear. V dropped 0 bases and J dropped 6 bases, with 6 bases sitting between them. The germline V gene has CDR1 DFQATT and CDR2 SNEGSKA (reference sequence). The CDR3 consists of 13 residues. The CDR3, as DNA: TGCAGTGCTAGAGATTTCAGTAATTCACCCCTCCACTTT. Protein: CSARDFSNSPLHF.

The chain combines TRBV12-3 or TRBV12-4 with TRBJ2-7; 8 nucleotides align to TRBD1. This CDR3 has 15 amino acids. V gave up 3 bases and J gave up 4 bases; unmatched junction bases: 8. The CDR3 region is CASSFAAGGNYEQYF. In DNA form, the CDR3 reads TGTGCCAGCAGTTTTGCGGCAGGGGGCAATTACGAGCAGTACTTC.

This chain links TRBV19 with TRBJ1-1; D not certain. The germline V gene encodes CDR1 LNHDA and CDR2 SQIVND (reference sequence). The CDR3 is 15 residues long. Trimming left V 3 bases short and J 0 bases short, with 11 bases between. The CDR3 DNA follows: TGTGCCAGTAGTATTAGCCAGGCAATGAACACTGAAGCTTTCTTT. It translates to CASSISQAMNTEAFF. Drawing the rest from reference TRBV19 and TRBJ1-1, the complete variable domain is DGGITQSPKYLFRKEGQNVTLSCEQNLNHDAMYWYRQDPGQGLRLIYYSQIVNDFQKGDIAEGYSVSREKKESFPLTVTSAQKNPTAFYLCASSISQAMNTEAFFGQGTRLTVV.